The 13 T cell receptor beta chains presented below share a single source sample, sequenced in a study of identifying expanded T cells in peripheral blood. Only in-frame clones appear in the TCRdb table, and some are missing; sequencing was by immunoSEQ multiplex PCR. This sample has about 130,000 clones, with 86% found just once. Sequenced input: blood. Receptor source: a person aged 18 to 70 in good health.

V usage is TRBV19 and J usage is TRBJ2-1, with D unclear. The CDR3 loop spans 12 amino acids. V gave up 2 bases and J gave up 9 bases, with 8 bases separating them. The germline CDR1 and CDR2 sequences are LNHDA and SQIVND (reference sequence). The CDR3 sequence is CASSIQVGEQFF. Here the CDR3 DNA reads TGTGCCAGTAGTATACAGGTGGGTGAGCAGTTCTTC.

This chain uses TRBV4-3 with TRBJ2-1, with no clear D. The CDR3 totals 12 residues. V was cut by 1 base and J by 7 bases, with 5 bases left in between. Germline values: CDR1 LGHNA, CDR2 YSLEER. The CDR3 loop reads CASSQGRNEQFF. In nucleotides, the CDR3 is TGCGCCAGCAGCCAAGGCAGGAATGAGCAGTTCTTC.

V gene TRBV5-5 combines with J gene TRBJ1-4; weak D call: TRBD1 (6 bases). The CDR3 covers 15 residues. V lost 4 bases to trimming and J lost 5 bases, with 15 bases between them. Germline-derived CDR1 and CDR2 are SGHKS and YYEKEE (reference sequence). The CDR3 spells CASSRAGGGNEKLFF. The CDR3 DNA reads as TGTGCCAGCAGCCGAGCTGGGGGCGGGAATGAAAAACTGTTTTTT.

The chain couples TRBV7-3 to TRBJ2-1; 9 bases agree with TRBD2. Unmatched junction bases numbered 7, after V lost 6 bases and J lost 4 bases. Per the germline V gene, CDR1 is SGHTA and CDR2 is FQGTGA. The CDR3 has 15 residues. The CDR3 reads CASSLAGASYNEQFF. The CDR3 region has the DNA TGTGCCAGCAGTTTAGCGGGGGCCTCTTACAATGAGCAGTTCTTC.

The chain links TRBV9 to TRBJ2-3, with D perhaps matching TRBD1 or TRBD2 (7 bases each). CDR3 length equals 19 residues. V was clipped by 0 bases and J by 4 bases, with 24 bases between them. CDR1 is SGDLS, CDR2 YYNGEE, per germline. The DNA of the CDR3 is TGTGCCAGCAGCGTAGAGGGGAGGGGGCGGAGTCACGTCCCAGATACGCAGTATTTT. Protein product: CASSVEGRGRSHVPDTQYF. Full variable domain (rest looked up from reference TRBV9 and TRBJ2-3): DSGVTQTPKHLITATGQRVTLRCSPRSGDLSVYWYQQSLDQGLQFLIQYYNGEERAKGNILERFSAQQFPDLHSELNLSSLELGDSALYFCASSVEGRGRSHVPDTQYFGPGTRLTVL.

The chain recombines TRBV6-6 with TRBJ2-1, with D perhaps TRBD2 (7 bases). V lost 4 bases and J 7 bases, leaving 17 bases between the germline ends. CDR1 is MNHNY and CDR2 is SVGAGI in the germline V gene (reference sequence). The CDR3 spans 15 residues. CDR3 amino acids: CASSSRGGLDNEQFF. DNA of the CDR3: TGTGCCAGCAGTTCTAGGGGGGGCCTAGATAATGAGCAGTTCTTC.

The chain employs TRBV5-4 and TRBJ2-7; D possibly corresponds to TRBD2 (5 bases). The CDR3 totals 14 residues. The V end was cut by 0 bases, the J end by 6 bases, with 13 bases between. Germline V CDR1 and CDR2: SGHNT, YYREEE (reference sequence). The chain's CDR3 is CASSLAGAGREQYF. For the CDR3, the DNA is TGTGCCAGCAGCTTGGCTGGCGCGGGCCGCGAGCAGTACTTC.

This clone appeared a few times. The rearrangement joins TRBV29-1 to TRBJ2-6; weak D call: TRBD1 (6 bases). Trimming took off 3 bases at V and 2 bases at J, with 8 bases between the two ends. This CDR3 has 14 amino acids. The V gene's germline CDR1 is SQVTM and CDR2 ANQGSEA. CDR3 loop: CSVDRGAGANVLTF. The CDR3 DNA is TGCAGCGTTGACAGGGGAGCTGGGGCCAACGTCCTGACTTTC.

The rearrangement links TRBV1 to TRBJ1-2; the D call TRBD1 from the table was never checked on the DNA. TRBV1 is annotated as a pseudogene. The CDR3 is 16 residues long. The CDR3, as DNA: TGCACCAGCAGCCAAGAATGGCAGGGCACATCCTATGGCTACACCTTC. Residues: CTSSQEWQGTSYGYTF.

The V and J genes are TRBV7-4 and TRBJ2-5; 7 nucleotides line up with TRBD2. The CDR3 covers 14 residues. The germline CDR1 and CDR2 sequences are SGHVT and SQSDAQ. Trimming at V came to 5 bases and at J to 4 bases, leaving 7 bases not matched to a gene. Written as DNA, the CDR3 is TGTGCCAGCAGCCGGGGGGACGCCAGAGAGACCCAGTACTTC. As protein: CASSRGDARETQYF.

This clone was counted a single time. The J gene is TRBJ2-2, the V gene TRBV5-6; D unclear. Deletions cut 6 bases from V and 1 base from J, with 7 bases between. In germline, CDR1 is SGHDT, CDR2 YYEEEE. CDR3 length: 13 amino acids. The CDR3 loop is CASIRRNTGELFF. In DNA, the CDR3 is TGTGCCAGCATTCGCCGGAACACCGGGGAGCTGTTTTTT.

J is TRBJ2-1 and V is TRBV5-4; 10 positions match TRBD2. Germline CDR1 is SGHNT and CDR2 is YYREEE (reference sequence). This CDR3 region has 16 residues. V was clipped by 7 bases and J by 8 bases; unmatched bases: 15. The CDR3 coding sequence is TGTGCCAGCGCCCCGAGAGCTAGCGGGAGTGCCTATGAGCAGTTCTTC. Protein: CASAPRASGSAYEQFF.

This chain uses TRBV11-1 with TRBJ1-1, with a possible D match to TRBD1 (6 bases). The germline V gene encodes CDR1 SGHAT and CDR2 FQDESV (reference sequence). The CDR3 runs to 12 residues. V was shortened by 6 bases and J by 8 bases, with 13 bases between the two germline ends. The CDR3 is CASRAGGPEAFF. The CDR3, as DNA: TGTGCCAGCAGAGCGGGGGGGCCCGAAGCTTTCTTT.